The 2 T cell receptor beta chains in this list originate from one sample, sequenced in a study of lymphopenia after photon versus proton radiotherapy (dated by TCRdb to the late 2010s). Libraries were built with the immunoSEQ multiplex PCR assay. TCRdb obtained this table from immuneACCESS and retained in-frame rearrangements with V and J assigned. These tables miss some clones; where compared with another copy, unresolved V genes account for less than half of the shortfall, and the remainder is unexplained. The sample data list about 17,000 clones, and approximately 80% of these were observed just once. The ten largest clonotypes hold 20% to 25% of the sample. The sample consisted of peripheral blood, taken from a patient treated with proton-based radiotherapy. The receptor source for this set is a man in his 70s with pancreatic cancer.

The chain carries TRBV4-2 and TRBJ1-5; D gene uncertain. Per the germline V gene, CDR1 is LGHNA and CDR2 is YNFKEQ. The CDR3 covers 18 residues. Trimming pared 5 bases from V and 0 bases from J, leaving 20 bases between. CDR3 region: CASSYLLGAPNSNQPQHF. CDR3 nucleotide sequence: TGTGCCAGCAGCTACTTGCTTGGCGCGCCTAATAGCAATCAGCCCCAGCATTTT.

The chain has TRBV7-2 and TRBJ2-1, with 10 bases identical to TRBD2. The V gene's germline CDR1 is SGHTA and CDR2 FQGNSA. The CDR3 extends over 16 amino acids. Trimming at V came to 2 bases and at J to 4 bases, leaving 5 bases not matched to a gene. This chain's CDR3 is CASSLRPAGGYNEQFF. CDR3 coding DNA: TGTGCCAGCAGCTTAAGGCCAGCGGGGGGGTACAATGAGCAGTTCTTC.